The 6 T cell receptor beta chains reported below all come from one sample, sequenced in a study of memory CD4+ T cells and cytomegalovirus serostatus. Single viable CD3+CD4+CD8-CD45RO+ cells were sorted as the memory CD4+ T cells. The data were produced by immunoSEQ multiplex PCR, yet TCRdb's version contains in-frame clones alone and is incomplete. This table holds tens of thousands of clones, roughly four fifths found once. Input material: memory CD4+ T cells from blood. Receptors were obtained from an adult in good health and CMV-seronegative.

The rearrangement uses TRBV27 and TRBJ1-5; D not certain. V lost 0 bases to trimming and J lost 9 bases, with 12 bases between them. CDR1 MNHEY and CDR2 SMNVEV come from the germline V gene (reference sequence). This CDR3 is 14 amino acids long. The CDR3 coding sequence is TGTGCCAGCAGTTTATCGCCGGGGAGGTGGCCCCAGCATTTT. Its translation is CASSLSPGRWPQHF.

The chain employs TRBV7-8 and TRBJ2-5, with D unclear. V lost 1 base and J 0 bases, leaving 6 bases between the germline ends. Germline V gene sequence: CDR1 SGHVS, CDR2 FQNEAQ. The CDR3 has 14 residues. In nucleotides, the CDR3 is TGTGCCAGCAGCTTAGGCCGGAACCAAGAGACCCAGTACTTC. It encodes CASSLGRNQETQYF. The whole variable domain, remainder taken from reference TRBV7-8 and TRBJ2-5, is GAGVSQSPRYKVAKRGQDVALRCDPISGHVSLFWYQQALGQGPEFLTYFQNEAQLDKSGLPSDRFFAERPEGSVSTLKIQRTQQEDSAVYLCASSLGRNQETQYFGPGTRLLVL.

This rearrangement joins TRBV7-2 to TRBJ1-1; D may be TRBD1 (6 bases). Germline values: CDR1 SGHTA, CDR2 FQGNSA. This CDR3 has 15 residues. Trimming stripped 3 bases from V and 8 bases from J, with 19 bases between. For the CDR3, the DNA is TGTGCCAGCAGCTTTCAGGGGCAGCCCTCAGACGAAGCTTTCTTT. Encoded protein: CASSFQGQPSDEAFF. Looking up the rest from reference TRBV7-2 and TRBJ1-1 gives the full variable domain: GAGVSQSPSNKVTEKGKDVELRCDPISGHTALYWYRQSLGQGLEFLIYFQGNSAPDKSGLPSDRFSAERTGGSVSTLTIQRTQQEDSAVYLCASSFQGQPSDEAFFGQGTRLTVV.

This clone was found a few times. V gene TRBV2 combines with J gene TRBJ2-3; D uncertain. V lost 4 bases, J lost 3 bases, and 5 bases lay in between. The CDR3 spans 12 residues. Germline V gene lookup returns CDR1 SNHLY and CDR2 FYNNEI. CDR3 nucleotide sequence: TGTGCCAGCAGTGGGATTACAGATACGCAGTATTTT. It translates to CASSGITDTQYF. The complete variable domain, with remaining parts taken from reference TRBV2 and TRBJ2-3, reads EPEVTQTPSHQVTQMGQEVILRCVPISNHLYFYWYRQILGQKVEFLVSFYNNEISEKSEIFDDQFSVERPDGSNFTLKIRSTKLEDSAMYFCASSGITDTQYFGPGTRLTVL.

This CDR3 is CASSRSRGSSGANVLTF. Written as DNA, the CDR3 is TGTGCCAGCAGCCGATCCCGAGGGAGCTCTGGGGCCAACGTCCTGACTTTC. The rearrangement uses TRBV11-2 and TRBJ2-6; possibly TRBD2 for D (5 bases). This CDR3 is 17 amino acids long. Germline V gene data show CDR1 as SGHAT and CDR2 as FQNNGV. With 5 bases removed from V and 0 bases from J, the gap between germline ends came to 14 bases.

The V gene is TRBV27, the J gene TRBJ1-3; D not certain. CDR1 and CDR2 from the germline V gene are MNHEY and SMNVEV (reference sequence). Trimming removed 4 bases at V and 4 bases at J, with 11 bases between. The CDR3 runs to 14 residues. In nucleotides, the CDR3 is TGTGCCAGCAGTTCCGGCCTTTTAGGAAACACCATATATTTT. This gives the protein CASSSGLLGNTIYF.